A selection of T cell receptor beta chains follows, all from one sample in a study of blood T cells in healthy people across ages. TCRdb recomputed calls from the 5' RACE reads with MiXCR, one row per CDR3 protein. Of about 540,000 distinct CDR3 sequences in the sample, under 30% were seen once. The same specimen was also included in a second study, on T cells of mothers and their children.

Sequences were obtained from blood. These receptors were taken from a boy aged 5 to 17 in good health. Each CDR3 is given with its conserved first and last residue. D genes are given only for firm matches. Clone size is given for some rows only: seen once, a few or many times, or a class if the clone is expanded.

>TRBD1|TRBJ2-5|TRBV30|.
CAWSLTGVQETQYF
TGTGCCTGGAGTCTAACAGGGGTACAAGAGACCCAGTACTTC
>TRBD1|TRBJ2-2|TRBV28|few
CASRTGGNTGELFF
TGTGCCAGCAGGACAGGGGGGAACACCGGGGAGCTGTTTTTT
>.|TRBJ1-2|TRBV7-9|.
CASSQTEPDYTF
TGTGCCAGCTCACAGACCGAACCGGACTACACCTTC
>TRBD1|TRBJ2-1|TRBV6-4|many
CASSVGTGGYNEQFF
TGTGCCAGCAGTGTGGGGACAGGGGGCTACAATGAGCAGTTCTTC
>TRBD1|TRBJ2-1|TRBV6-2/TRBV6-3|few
CASVGQGWSNEQFF
TGTGCCAGCGTGGGACAGGGGTGGTCCAATGAGCAGTTCTTC
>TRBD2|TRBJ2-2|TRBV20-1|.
CSARTSGRGELFF
TGCAGTGCTCGGACTAGCGGGAGAGGGGAGCTGTTTTTT
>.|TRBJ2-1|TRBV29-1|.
CSVPIADYNEQFF
TGCAGCGTTCCGATAGCGGATTACAATGAGCAGTTCTTC
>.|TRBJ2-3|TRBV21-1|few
CASSKGIAGEGRDTQYF
TGTGCCAGCAGCAAAGGGATAGCGGGAGAGGGAAGAGATACGCAGTATTTT
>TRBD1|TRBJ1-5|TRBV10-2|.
CASSSGGLNQPQHF
TGCGCCAGCAGTTCAGGGGGGCTCAATCAGCCCCAGCATTTT
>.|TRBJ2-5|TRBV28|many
CATLGQGQETQYF
TGTGCCACCCTTGGGCAGGGGCAAGAGACCCAGTACTTC
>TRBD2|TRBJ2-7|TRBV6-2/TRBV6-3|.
CASSYFTREGEQYF
TGTGCCAGCAGTTACTTTACGCGGGAGGGCGAGCAGTACTTC
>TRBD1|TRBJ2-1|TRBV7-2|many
CASSPDRGSYNEQFF
TGCGCCAGCAGCCCGGACAGGGGCTCCTACAATGAGCAGTTCTTC
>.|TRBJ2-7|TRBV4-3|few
CASSQERRGGYEQYF
TGCGCCAGCAGCCAAGAACGGCGGGGCGGGTACGAGCAGTACTTC
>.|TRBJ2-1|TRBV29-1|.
CSVGREYNEQFF
TGCAGCGTTGGCAGGGAATACAATGAGCAGTTCTTC
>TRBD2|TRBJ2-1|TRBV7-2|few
CASSTPSGRASGEQFF
TGTGCCAGCAGCACTCCTAGCGGGAGGGCCTCGGGTGAGCAGTTCTTC
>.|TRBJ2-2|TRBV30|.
CAWSGRVAGELFF
TGTGCCTGGAGTGGCAGGGTTGCCGGGGAGCTGTTTTTT
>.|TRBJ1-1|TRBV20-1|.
CSARDLTGIPEAFF
TGCAGTGCTAGAGATCTTACGGGGATCCCTGAAGCTTTCTTT
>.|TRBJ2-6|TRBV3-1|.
CASSQEAGRSGGANVLTF
TGTGCCAGCAGCCAAGAAGCTGGTAGGTCGGGTGGGGCCAACGTCCTGACTTTC
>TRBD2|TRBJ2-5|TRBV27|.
CASSLTSGGETQYF
TGTGCCAGCAGTTTAACTAGCGGGGGAGAGACCCAGTACTTC
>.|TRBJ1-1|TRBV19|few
CASSMWGTEAFF
TGTGCCAGTAGTATGTGGGGCACTGAAGCTTTCTTT
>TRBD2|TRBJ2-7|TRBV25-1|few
CASSGVTSGSSYEQYF
TGTGCCAGCAGTGGTGTTACTAGCGGGAGCTCCTACGAGCAGTACTTC
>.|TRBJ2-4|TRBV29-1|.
CSVIRDLEYIQYF
TGCAGCGTGATCCGGGACCTAGAGTACATTCAGTACTTC
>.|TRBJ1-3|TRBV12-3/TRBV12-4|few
CASSLVTPGNTIYF
TGTGCCAGCAGTTTAGTTACTCCTGGAAACACCATATATTTT
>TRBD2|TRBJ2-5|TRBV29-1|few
CSVEPAGEETQYF
TGCAGCGTTGAACCGGCGGGAGAAGAGACCCAGTACTTC
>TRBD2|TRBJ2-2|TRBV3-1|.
CASSQADPERLAGSEHTGELFF
TGTGCCAGCAGCCAAGCAGACCCGGAAAGACTAGCGGGGTCGGAACACACCGGGGAGCTGTTTTTT
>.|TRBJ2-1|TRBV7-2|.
CASSQDGRNNGQFF
TGTGCCAGCAGCCAAGATGGTCGTAACAATGGGCAGTTCTTC
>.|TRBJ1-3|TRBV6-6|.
CASSRTRIEGNTIYF
TGTGCCAGCAGTCGGACGAGAATAGAAGGAAACACCATATATTTT
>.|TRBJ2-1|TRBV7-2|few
CASSLARLDEQFF
TGTGCCAGCAGCTTAGCGCGACTAGATGAGCAGTTCTTC
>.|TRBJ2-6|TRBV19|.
CASSMGRSGANVLTF
TGTGCCAGTAGTATGGGGCGCTCTGGGGCCAACGTCCTGACTTTC
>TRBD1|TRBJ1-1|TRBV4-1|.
CASSPNQGANTEAFF
TGCGCCAGCAGCCCCAATCAGGGGGCGAACACTGAAGCTTTCTTT
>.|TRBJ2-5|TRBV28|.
CASSAPRGNQETQYF
TGTGCCAGCAGTGCCCCCAGGGGCAACCAAGAGACCCAGTACTTC
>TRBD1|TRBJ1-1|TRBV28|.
CASSTIRNRGPRNTEAFF
TGTGCCAGCAGTACTATTAGGAACAGGGGTCCCCGGAACACTGAAGCTTTCTTT
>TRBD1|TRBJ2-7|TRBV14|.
CASSRSRQGTYEQYF
TGTGCCAGCAGCCGGAGCCGACAGGGAACCTACGAGCAGTACTTC
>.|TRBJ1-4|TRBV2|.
CASSVRDGPNEKLFF
TGTGCCAGCAGTGTCCGGGACGGGCCTAATGAAAAACTGTTTTTT
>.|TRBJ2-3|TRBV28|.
CASSLWPGDTQYF
TGTGCCAGCAGTTTATGGCCGGGAGATACGCAGTATTTT
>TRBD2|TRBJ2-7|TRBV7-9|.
CASSLSGRGESSYEQYF
TGTGCCAGCAGCTTAAGTGGACGGGGGGAAAGCTCCTACGAGCAGTACTTC
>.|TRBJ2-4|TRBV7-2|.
CASSLDRDRQYF
TGTGCCAGCAGCTTAGATAGGGATCGTCAGTACTTC
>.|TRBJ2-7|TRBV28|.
CASSLTDTMSYEQYF
TGTGCCAGCAGTCTCACAGACACAATGAGTTACGAGCAGTACTTC
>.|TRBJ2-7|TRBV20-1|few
CSAREEGISYEQYF
TGCAGTGCTAGAGAAGAAGGCATCTCCTACGAGCAGTACTTC
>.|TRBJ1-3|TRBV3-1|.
CASSQLNRESGNTIYF
TGTGCCAGCAGCCAGCTAAACAGGGAGTCTGGAAACACCATATATTTT
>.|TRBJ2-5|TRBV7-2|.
CASTPGTGDVETQYF
TGTGCCAGCACGCCTGGGACTGGAGATGTAGAGACCCAGTACTTC
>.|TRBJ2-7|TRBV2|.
CASSVSKGGPYEQYF
TGTGCCAGCAGTGTCTCCAAGGGGGGACCCTACGAGCAGTACTTC
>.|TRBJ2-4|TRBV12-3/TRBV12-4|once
CASMALGDIQYF
TGTGCCAGCATGGCCCTCGGGGACATTCAGTACTTC
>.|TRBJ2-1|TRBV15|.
CATVQGISSYNEQFF
TGTGCCACCGTGCAGGGGATCAGCTCCTACAATGAGCAGTTCTTC
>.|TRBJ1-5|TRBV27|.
CASSLVWGAYQPQHF
TGTGCCAGCAGTTTAGTGTGGGGGGCTTATCAGCCCCAGCATTTT
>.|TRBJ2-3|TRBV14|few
CASSQDRGYTQYF
TGTGCCAGCAGCCAAGATCGGGGATATACGCAGTATTTT
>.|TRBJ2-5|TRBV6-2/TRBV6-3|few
CASSYTQGGYQETQYF
TGTGCCAGCAGTTACACGCAGGGGGGGTACCAAGAGACCCAGTACTTC
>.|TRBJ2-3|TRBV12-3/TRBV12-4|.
CASSFGRTQYF
TGTGCCAGCAGCTTCGGACGAACGCAGTATTTT
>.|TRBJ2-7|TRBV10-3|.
CAISPDNSYEQYF
TGTGCCATCAGTCCCGACAACTCCTACGAGCAGTACTTC